These 9 T cell receptor beta chains came from one sample sequenced in a study of vaccination and CD4 T cells after COVID-19. Sequencing of DNA taken from cultured CD4+ T cells relied on the Oncomine TCR Beta short-read assay. MiXCR was run by TCRdb on the PCR reads, yielding one entry per CDR3 protein. The profile covers about 6,500 distinct CDR3 sequences, with less than 20% appearing a single time and 20% taken by the ten largest. These receptors lack a known antigen. As to treatment: roughly ten-day PBMC culture with coronavirus spike peptide pools or control peptides (ViraFEST assay). The sequencing sample was made of CD4+ T cells from blood, cultured in vitro. Receptor source: a human donor who had recovered from COVID-19.

This clonotype appeared a few times. The V call is TRBV19, the J call TRBJ1-1, with D uncertain. CDR3 length: 13 amino acids. Germline V CDR1 and CDR2: LNHDA, SQIVND (reference sequence). V lost 6 bases and J 0 bases, leaving 8 bases between the germline ends. This CDR3 reads CASRLRLNTEAFF. CDR3 nucleotides: TGTGCCAGTAGGCTCAGATTGAACACTGAAGCTTTCTTT.

This clonotype is categorized as medium-sized. This chain connects TRBV6-1 to TRBJ1-6; unclear D gene. There are 13 residues in the CDR3. CDR1 and CDR2 (germline): MNHNS, SASEGT. V was clipped by 3 bases and J by 8 bases, with 8 bases between them. The CDR3 coding sequence is TGTGCCAGCAGTGACACATTCGATTCACCCCTCCACTTT. Translated: CASSDTFDSPLHF.

This clonotype was found a few times. The V gene is TRBV7-9, the J gene TRBJ1-1; D gene unclear. This CDR3 is 11 amino acids long. V lost 11 bases and J 0 bases, leaving 7 bases between the germline ends. CDR1 SEHNR and CDR2 FQNEAQ come from the germline V gene (reference sequence). CDR3 sequence: CAAGMNTEAFF. Written as DNA, the CDR3 is TGTGCCGCGGGAATGAACACTGAAGCTTTCTTT.

This clonotype is medium-sized. The V and J genes are TRBV6-5 and TRBJ2-5; possible D gene TRBD2, 6 bases. V lost 4 bases and J lost 2, with 11 bases in between. Germline assignment: CDR1 MNHEY and CDR2 SVGAGI. The CDR3 is 14 residues long. The CDR3: CASSSDYSQETQYF. The CDR3 DNA is TGTGCCAGCAGTTCGGACTACTCTCAAGAGACCCAGTACTTC.

This clonotype was observed a few times. The rearrangement links TRBV12-3 or TRBV12-4 to TRBJ2-1; 9 bases match TRBD1. The CDR3 has 16 residues. The J segment lost 5 bases and the V segment lost 2 bases, leaving 7 bases of the junction unmatched. The DNA for the CDR3 is TGTGCCAGCAGTTTAAGTGGGGGACAGGGCCACAATGAGCAGTTCTTC. It specifies CASSLSGGQGHNEQFF.

By share of the sample, this clonotype is medium-sized. The chain couples TRBV7-9 to TRBJ1-1; TRBD1 might be the D (5 bases). This CDR3 is built from 14 residues. Between the trimmed V and J ends, which lost 5 bases and 1 base, there was a span of 11 bases. Germline-derived CDR1 and CDR2 are SEHNR and FQNEAQ (reference sequence). The DNA of the CDR3 is TGTGCCAGCAGCATGGGACTCACGAACACTGAAGCTTTCTTT. Protein sequence: CASSMGLTNTEAFF. Full variable domain (outside the CDR3, taken from reference TRBV7-9 and TRBJ1-1): DTGVSQNPRHKITKRGQNVTFRCDPISEHNRLYWYRQTLGQGPEFLTYFQNEAQLEKSRLLSDRFSAERPKGSFSTLEIQRTEQGDSAMYLCASSMGLTNTEAFFGQGTRLTVV.

This clonotype was counted only a few times. The CDR3 is CASNAETGGYNSPLHF. For the CDR3, the DNA is TGTGCCAGTAATGCAGAGACAGGGGGCTATAATTCACCCCTCCACTTT. The chain has TRBV19 and TRBJ1-6; 9 bases align to TRBD1. The germline gives CDR1 LNHDA, CDR2 SQIVND (reference sequence). The CDR3 length is 16 residues. The junction had 7 bases not matched to a gene; V was cut back by 7 bases and J by 3 bases. Based on the CDR3 plus reference TRBV19 and TRBJ1-6, the full variable domain is DGGITQSPKYLFRKEGQNVTLSCEQNLNHDAMYWYRQDPGQGLRLIYYSQIVNDFQKGDIAEGYSVSREKKESFPLTVTSAQKNPTAFYLCASNAETGGYNSPLHFGNGTRLTVT.

This clonotype has a handful of counts. The chain couples TRBV6-1 to TRBJ2-7, with 9 bases identical to TRBD2. Per the germline V gene, CDR1 is MNHNS and CDR2 is SASEGT. V trimming: 5 bases; J trimming: 2 bases; junction bases outside the gene matches: 10. The CDR3 runs 16 residues. As DNA, the CDR3 is TGTGCCAGCAGTACAAACCTAGCGGGGCTAGCCTACGAGCAGTACTTC. Residues: CASSTNLAGLAYEQYF.

This clonotype was detected only a few times. This rearrangement joins TRBV5-1 to TRBJ2-3, with D maybe TRBD1 (5 bases). Germline values: CDR1 SGHRS, CDR2 YFSETQ. CDR3 length equals 15 residues. V dropped 2 bases and J dropped 1 base, with 11 bases sitting between them. In nucleotides, the CDR3 is TGCGCCAGCAGCTTTAGGGGCTCTGGCACAGATACGCAGTATTTT. It encodes CASSFRGSGTDTQYF.